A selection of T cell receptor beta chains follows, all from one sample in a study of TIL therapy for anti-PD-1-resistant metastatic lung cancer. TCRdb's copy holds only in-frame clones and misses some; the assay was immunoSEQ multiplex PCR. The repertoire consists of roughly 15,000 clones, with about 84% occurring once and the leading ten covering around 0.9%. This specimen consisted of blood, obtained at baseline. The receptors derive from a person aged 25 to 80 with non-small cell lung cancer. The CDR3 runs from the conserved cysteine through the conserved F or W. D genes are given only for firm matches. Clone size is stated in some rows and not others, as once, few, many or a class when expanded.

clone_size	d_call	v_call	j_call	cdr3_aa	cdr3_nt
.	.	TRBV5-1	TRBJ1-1	CASSVTVNTEAFF	TGCGCCAGCAGCGTGACAGTGAACACTGAAGCTTTCTTT
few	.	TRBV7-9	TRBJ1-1	CASSLIQSNTEAFF	TGTGCCAGCAGCTTAATACAGTCGAACACTGAAGCTTTCTTT
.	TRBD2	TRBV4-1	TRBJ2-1	CASSQPRTSGRKNEQFF	TGCGCCAGCAGCCAACCCAGGACTAGCGGGAGGAAAAATGAGCAGTTCTTC
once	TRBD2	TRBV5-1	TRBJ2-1	CASTPSAGGAYNEQFF	TGCGCCAGCACCCCTTCGGCGGGAGGGGCCTACAATGAGCAGTTCTTC
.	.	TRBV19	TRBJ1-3	CASSISGGAGNTIYF	TGTGCCAGTAGTATATCAGGAGGGGCCGGAAACACCATATATTTT
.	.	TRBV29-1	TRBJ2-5	CSVWQGSTQYF	TGCAGCGTTTGGCAGGGGTCGACCCAGTACTTC
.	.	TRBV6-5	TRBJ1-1	CASSYGRNTEAFF	TGTGCCAGCAGTTACGGGCGGAACACTGAAGCTTTCTTT
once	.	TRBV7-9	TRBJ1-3	CASSLAGPAGNTIYF	TGTGCCAGCAGCTTAGCAGGGCCCGCAGGAAACACCATATATTTT
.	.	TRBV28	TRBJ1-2	CASSTPVHYGYTF	TGTGCCAGCAGTACCCCAGTCCACTATGGCTACACCTTC
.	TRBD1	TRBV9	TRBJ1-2	CASSGGGTGLYGYTF	TGTGCCAGCAGCGGGGGAGGGACAGGCCTCTATGGCTACACCTTC
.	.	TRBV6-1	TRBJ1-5	CASSELRGGQPQHF	TGTGCCAGCAGTGAACTGAGGGGAGGTCAGCCCCAGCATTTT
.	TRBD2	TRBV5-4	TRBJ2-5	CASSLVSTGGLETQYF	TGTGCCAGCAGCTTGGTTTCGACGGGGGGTTTAGAGACCCAGTACTTC
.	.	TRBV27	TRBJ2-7	CASGRIRDRTYEQYF	TGTGCCAGCGGGAGGATCCGGGACAGAACCTACGAGCAGTACTTC
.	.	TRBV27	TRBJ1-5	CASSSPLAGINQPQHF	TGTGCCAGCAGCTCCCCCTTAGCCGGCATCAATCAGCCCCAGCATTTT
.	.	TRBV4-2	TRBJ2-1	CASSRLGYNEQFF	TGTGCCAGCAGCCGCTTGGGGTACAATGAGCAGTTCTTC
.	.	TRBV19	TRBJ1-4	CATRNQGANEKLFF	TGTGCCACCCGTAATCAGGGAGCTAATGAAAAACTGTTTTTT
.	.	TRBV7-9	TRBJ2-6	CASSYGDMTKSGQRPDF	TGTGCCAGCAGCTATGGGGACATGACAAAGTCGGGCCAACGTCCTGATTTC
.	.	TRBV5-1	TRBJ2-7	CASSDEGEQYF	TGCGCCAGCAGCGACGAGGGCGAGCAGTACTTC
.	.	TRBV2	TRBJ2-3	CASSGAGTRTDTQYF	TGTGCCAGCAGTGGGGCGGGGACACGCACAGATACGCAGTATTTT
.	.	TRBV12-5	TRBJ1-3	CASGSTRDGSGNTIYF	TGTGCTAGTGGTTCCACCCGGGACGGCTCTGGAAACACCATATATTTT
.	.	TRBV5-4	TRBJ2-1	CASTTRRGSSYNEQFF	TGTGCCAGCACCACCCGGAGGGGGAGCTCCTACAATGAGCAGTTCTTC
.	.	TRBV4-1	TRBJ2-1	CASSQVPDYFNEQFF	TGCGCCAGCAGCCAAGTCCCGGACTATTTTAATGAGCAGTTCTTC
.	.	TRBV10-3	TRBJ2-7	CAISESGGEQYF	TGTGCCATCAGTGAGTCTGGGGGGGAGCAGTACTTC
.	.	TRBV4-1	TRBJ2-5	CASSQGGSRETQYF	TGCGCCAGCAGCCAAGGGGGGAGTAGAGAGACCCAGTACTTC
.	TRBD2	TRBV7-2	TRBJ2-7	CASSKMTSGGTYEQYF	TGTGCCAGCAGCAAAATGACTAGCGGGGGTACCTACGAGCAGTACTTC
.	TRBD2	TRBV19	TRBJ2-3	CASALAGASTDTQYF	TGTGCCAGTGCCCTAGCGGGGGCTAGCACAGATACGCAGTATTTT
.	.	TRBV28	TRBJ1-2	CASTRGYGYTF	TGTGCCAGCACCCGGGGTTATGGCTACACCTTC
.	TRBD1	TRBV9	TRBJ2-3	CASSATGTGGGVTQYF	TGTGCCAGCAGCGCCACCGGGACAGGGGGCGGTGTGACGCAGTATTTT
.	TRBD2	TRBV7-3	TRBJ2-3	CASSSGGYSDTQYF	TGTGCCAGCAGCTCGGGGGGGTACTCAGATACGCAGTATTTT
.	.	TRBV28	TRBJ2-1	CASSSQDRPPYNEQFF	TGTGCCAGCAGTTCTCAAGACAGGCCCCCCTACAATGAGCAGTTCTTC
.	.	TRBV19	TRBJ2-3	CASSAQGGTTDTQYF	TGTGCCAGTAGTGCACAAGGGGGTACCACAGATACGCAGTATTTT
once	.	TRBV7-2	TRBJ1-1	CASSLVLGNTEAFF	TGTGCCAGCAGCTTAGTGTTGGGGAACACTGAAGCTTTCTTT
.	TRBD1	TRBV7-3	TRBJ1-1	CASSLVPGTVSEAFF	TGTGCCAGCAGCTTAGTCCCTGGGACAGTAAGTGAAGCTTTCTTT
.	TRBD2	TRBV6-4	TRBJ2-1	CASSDAGGPSNEQFF	TGTGCCAGCAGTGACGCGGGGGGACCTTCCAATGAGCAGTTCTTC
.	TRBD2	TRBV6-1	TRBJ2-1	CASSLSGVSYNEQFF	TGTGCCAGCAGCCTTAGCGGGGTCTCCTACAATGAGCAGTTCTTC
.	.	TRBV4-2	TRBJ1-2	CASSQEYSNYGYTF	TGTGCCAGCAGCCAAGAGTATTCTAACTATGGCTACACCTTC
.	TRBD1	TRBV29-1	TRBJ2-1	CSDLGQGASYNEQFF	TGCAGCGACCTGGGACAGGGGGCATCCTACAATGAGCAGTTCTTC
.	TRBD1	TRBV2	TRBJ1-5	CASSWADRGNQPQHF	TGTGCCAGCAGTTGGGCGGACAGGGGCAATCAGCCCCAGCATTTT
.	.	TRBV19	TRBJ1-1	CASSMRRNTEAFF	TGTGCCAGTAGTATGCGGAGGAACACTGAAGCTTTCTTT
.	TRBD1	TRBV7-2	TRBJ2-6	CASSLPPGGRTPGANVLTF	TGTGCCAGCAGCTTACCGCCAGGGGGACGTACGCCTGGGGCCAACGTCCTGACTTTC
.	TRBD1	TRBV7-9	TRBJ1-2	CASSLGDLQGNGYTF	TGTGCCAGCAGCTTAGGTGATTTACAGGGGAATGGCTACACCTTC
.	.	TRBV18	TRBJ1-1	CASSQTGKRNTEAFF	TGTGCCAGCTCGCAGACCGGCAAGAGGAACACTGAAGCTTTCTTT
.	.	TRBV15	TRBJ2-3	CATSGQGMSDTQYF	TGTGCCACCAGCGGTCAGGGTATGTCAGATACGCAGTATTTT
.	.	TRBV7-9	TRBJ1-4	CASSPSFTAFNEKLFF	TGTGCCAGCAGCCCATCTTTCACAGCTTTTAATGAAAAACTGTTTTTT
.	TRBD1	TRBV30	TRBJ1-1	CAWSAFTGQAAKPFF	TGTGCCTGGAGTGCCTTCACCGGACAGGCTGCTAAACCTTTCTTT
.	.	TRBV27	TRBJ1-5	CASSLRGNQPQHF	TGTGCCAGCAGTTTAAGAGGCAATCAGCCCCAGCATTTT
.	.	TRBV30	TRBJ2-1	CAWSATGFPNNEQFF	TGTGCCTGGAGTGCTACCGGGTTCCCCAACAATGAGCAGTTCTTC